These T cell receptor beta chains were read from a single sample in a study of cytomegalovirus exposure and HLA in healthy donors. Clones were read by immunoSEQ multiplex PCR, and TCRdb kept only the in-frame ones, dropping some. This sample's clone table lists around 200,000 clones. Sequencing was performed on PBMCs. These TCRs come from a woman under 40 in good health and CMV-seropositive. The CDR3 runs from the conserved cysteine through the conserved F or W. A D gene is named only where the DNA matches it firmly.

cdr3_aa	cdr3_nt	d_call	v_call	j_call
CASSHRDPGQGGYTF	TGTGCCAGCAGCCATCGCGATCCGGGACAGGGCGGCTACACCTTC	TRBD1	TRBV4-2	TRBJ1-2
CASSYLARTNEKLFF	TGTGCCAGCAGTTACCTTGCTAGAACTAATGAAAAACTGTTTTTT	NA	TRBV6-5	TRBJ1-4
CASGLEAGAYNEQFF	TGTGCTAGTGGTTTGGAAGCGGGGGCTTACAATGAGCAGTTCTTC	TRBD2	TRBV12-5	TRBJ2-1
CASSQGLGQPQHF	TGCGCCAGCAGCCAGGGTCTAGGGCAGCCCCAGCATTTT	NA	TRBV10-2	TRBJ1-5
CASSEEFTDTQYF	TGTGCCAGCAGTGAGGAGTTCACAGATACGCAGTATTTT	NA	TRBV2	TRBJ2-3
CASSNIKAGEGYTF	TGTGCCAGTAGTAACATTAAGGCAGGGGAAGGCTACACCTTC	NA	TRBV19	TRBJ1-2
CASRRDRGTDTQYF	TGTGCCAGCAGAAGGGACAGGGGGACAGATACGCAGTATTTT	TRBD1	TRBV2	TRBJ2-3
CASSPGRSRVGYGYTF	TGTGCCAGCTCACCTGGAAGGAGCAGGGTTGGCTATGGCTACACCTTC	NA	TRBV18	TRBJ1-2
CASSRRTGGIYEQYF	TGTGCCAGTAGTCGCCGGACAGGGGGCATTTACGAGCAGTACTTC	TRBD1	TRBV19	TRBJ2-7
CASSSGLAGVETQYF	TGTGCCAGCAGTTCCGGACTAGCGGGAGTAGAGACCCAGTACTTC	TRBD2	TRBV28	TRBJ2-5
CASSPGGAGGTEAFF	TGTGCCAGCAGCCCTGGGGGAGCAGGAGGGACTGAAGCTTTCTTT	NA	TRBV11-2	TRBJ1-1
CASSLGVSGRAAEETQYF	TGTGCCAGCAGCCTGGGCGTTAGCGGGAGGGCCGCGGAAGAGACCCAGTACTTC	TRBD2	TRBV7-8	TRBJ2-5
CASSLSGQGSYEQYF	TGTGCCAGCAGCTTGAGTGGGCAGGGATCCTACGAGCAGTACTTC	NA	TRBV7-2	TRBJ2-7
CASKENQYEQFF	TGTGCCAGCAAGGAGAACCAATATGAGCAGTTCTTC	NA	TRBV11-2	TRBJ2-1
CASSRPGLWNTGELFF	TGTGCCAGCAGTCGACCGGGACTCTGGAACACCGGGGAGCTGTTTTTT	NA	TRBV6-6	TRBJ2-2
CASTPPGGTYEQYF	TGCGCCAGCACCCCACCGGGGGGAACCTACGAGCAGTACTTC	TRBD2	TRBV10-2	TRBJ2-7
CASSGQGFGYTF	TGTGCCAGTAGTGGACAGGGGTTTGGCTACACCTTC	TRBD1	TRBV19	TRBJ1-2
CASSPGLNYEQYF	TGTGCCAGCTCACCAGGGCTGAACTACGAGCAGTACTTC	NA	TRBV18	TRBJ2-7
CASSLGIGVGGNQPQHF	TGTGCCAGCAGCTTAGGTATAGGGGTTGGGGGCAATCAGCCCCAGCATTTT	NA	TRBV7-9	TRBJ1-5
CASSTLTGGSETQYF	TGTGCCAGCTCAACCTTGACAGGGGGCAGCGAGACCCAGTACTTC	TRBD1	TRBV18	TRBJ2-5
CASSPRRGGNEKLFF	TGTGCCAGCTCACCACGGAGGGGCGGCAATGAAAAACTGTTTTTT	NA	TRBV18	TRBJ1-4
CASSQRVWGDPGYGYTF	TGCGCCAGCAGCCAACGGGTTTGGGGGGACCCTGGGTATGGCTACACCTTC	NA	TRBV4-1	TRBJ1-2
CASSDPGHSTSTDTQYF	TGCGCCAGCAGTGACCCCGGACATTCTACTTCCACAGATACGCAGTATTTT	NA	TRBV10-1	TRBJ2-3
CASSDPTESEKLFF	TGCGCCAGCAGTGACCCTACGGAGAGTGAAAAACTGTTTTTT	NA	TRBV10-1	TRBJ1-4
CASSDRQGVYSNQPQHF	TGTGCCAGCAGTGATCGACAGGGGGTTTATAGCAATCAGCCCCAGCATTTT	TRBD1	TRBV2	TRBJ1-5
CASSSLTSGDDEQYF	TGCGCCAGCAGCTCTTTGACTAGCGGGGACGACGAGCAGTACTTC	TRBD2	TRBV5-1	TRBJ2-7
CASSLLGGSWETYGYTF	TGTGCCAGCAGCTTGTTGGGGGGGAGTTGGGAGACTTATGGCTACACCTTC	NA	TRBV5-4	TRBJ1-2
CASNGGGRNEAFF	TGTGCCAGTAACGGGGGAGGAAGGAATGAAGCTTTCTTT	NA	TRBV19	TRBJ1-1